A selection of T cell receptor beta chains follows, all from one sample in a study of T cell responses to AZD1222 COVID-19 vaccine. Libraries were prepared by immunoSEQ multiplex PCR; TCRdb keeps only in-frame clonotypes and omits some of them. The sample records 100,000 to 150,000 clones, about 90% being singletons. The sequences come from peripheral blood, collected on day 0 of AZD1222 vaccination. These receptors all stem from an adult in good health. The CDR3 runs from the conserved cysteine through the conserved F or W. A D gene is named only where the DNA matches it firmly. Size is stated for part of the rows, as once, few or many counts, or as a class when the clone is expanded.

abundance	v_gene	d_gene	j_gene	CDR3aa	CDR3nt
-	TRBV25-1	TRBD1	TRBJ1-2	CASSEGGTGGTLDYTF	TGTGCCAGCAGTGAAGGTGGGACAGGGGGAACTTTGGACTACACCTTC
-	TRBV6-5	TRBD2	TRBJ2-3	CASLAGVVDTQYF	TGTGCCAGCTTAGCGGGAGTTGTAGATACGCAGTATTTT
-	TRBV13	-	TRBJ2-3	CASSLGRDRGADTQYF	TGTGCCAGCAGCTTAGGCCGGGATAGAGGGGCAGATACGCAGTATTTT
-	TRBV6-1	-	TRBJ1-3	CASSEGVTGAPYGNTIYF	TGTGCCAGCAGTGAAGGGGTGACAGGCGCGCCGTACGGAAACACCATATATTTT
-	TRBV13	-	TRBJ1-2	CASSLAANYGYTF	TGTGCCAGCAGTCTGGCCGCTAACTATGGCTACACCTTC
-	TRBV5-1	TRBD1	TRBJ2-3	CASSLNPGTGVTDTQYF	TGCGCCAGCAGCTTAAACCCTGGGACAGGGGTTACAGATACGCAGTATTTT
-	TRBV7-3	-	TRBJ2-2	CASSLTGADTGELFF	TGTGCCAGCAGCTTAACGGGGGCTGACACCGGGGAGCTGTTTTTT
-	TRBV11-2	TRBD2	TRBJ2-1	CASSGGLAGEVGNEQFF	TGTGCCAGCAGTGGGGGACTAGCGGGAGAAGTGGGCAATGAGCAGTTCTTC
medium-sized	TRBV11-2	-	TRBJ1-1	CASSFAGVNTEAFF	TGTGCCAGCAGCTTTGCAGGGGTGAACACTGAAGCTTTCTTT
-	TRBV7-2	-	TRBJ2-5	CASSLSRGGAREETQYF	TGTGCCAGCAGCTTATCGCGCGGGGGCGCGAGGGAAGAGACCCAGTACTTC
-	TRBV19	-	TRBJ1-5	CASSIDWTVIQPQHF	TGTGCCAGTAGTATAGACTGGACAGTAATTCAGCCCCAGCATTTT
-	TRBV3-1/TRBV3-2	-	TRBJ2-5	CASSQGATETQYF	TGTGCCAGCAGCCAGGGGGCGACAGAGACCCAGTACTTC
once	TRBV5-6	-	TRBJ1-1	CASLLGGNTEAFF	TGTGCCAGCTTGCTGGGGGGGAACACTGAAGCTTTCTTT
-	TRBV7-2	-	TRBJ2-7	CASSLEVRVYEQYF	TGTGCCAGCAGCTTAGAGGTCAGGGTCTACGAGCAGTACTTC
-	TRBV5-1	-	TRBJ2-5	CASSSQGGETQYF	TGCGCCAGCAGCTCACAGGGGGGGGAGACCCAGTACTTC
-	TRBV24-1	-	TRBJ2-7	CATSDSNPATSREQYF	TGTGCCACCAGTGATTCTAACCCCGCTACGTCTAGGGAGCAGTACTTC
-	TRBV5-1	-	TRBJ1-4	CASRVATNEKLFF	TGCGCCAGCAGAGTTGCAACTAATGAAAAACTGTTTTTT
-	TRBV4-2	-	TRBJ2-5	CASSQELAVRQETQYF	TGTGCCAGCAGCCAAGAGTTAGCGGTGCGTCAAGAGACCCAGTACTTC
-	TRBV4-3	-	TRBJ2-2	CASSRDSRTALNTGELFF	TGCGCCAGCAGCCGAGACTCTAGGACCGCCTTGAACACCGGGGAGCTGTTTTTT
-	TRBV27	-	TRBJ1-2	CASTPFSGDPWGYTF	TGTGCCAGCACCCCTTTCTCCGGCGACCCGTGGGGCTACACCTTC
-	TRBV28	TRBD2	TRBJ2-5	CASSFNDLSLAGTQETQYF	TGTGCCAGCAGTTTCAACGACCTCTCGCTAGCGGGGACCCAAGAGACCCAGTACTTC
-	TRBV9	-	TRBJ2-1	CASSVDGSYNYNEQFF	TGTGCCAGCAGCGTAGATGGGTCCTACAACTACAATGAGCAGTTCTTC
once	TRBV3-1/TRBV3-2	TRBD1	TRBJ2-7	CASSPATDRGRNEQYF	TGTGCCAGCAGCCCAGCGACAGACAGGGGGCGCAACGAGCAGTACTTC
-	TRBV18	-	TRBJ2-7	CASSRSQGTYEQYF	TGTGCCAGCTCACGGAGTCAGGGAACCTACGAGCAGTACTTC
-	TRBV11-2	-	TRBJ2-5	CASSSQIRRQTQYF	TGTGCCAGCAGCTCCCAAATCCGCCGACAGACCCAGTACTTC
-	TRBV7-2	-	TRBJ1-5	CASRQGGSNQPQHF	TGTGCCAGCAGACAGGGCGGAAGCAATCAGCCCCAGCATTTT
once	TRBV6-1	-	TRBJ1-3	CASSEAPGYAGGNTIYF	TGTGCCAGCAGTGAAGCGCCGGGTTATGCGGGAGGAAACACCATATATTTT
-	TRBV11-3	-	TRBJ1-1	CASSSPDKNEAFF	TGTGCCAGCAGCTCCCCGGACAAGAATGAAGCTTTCTTT